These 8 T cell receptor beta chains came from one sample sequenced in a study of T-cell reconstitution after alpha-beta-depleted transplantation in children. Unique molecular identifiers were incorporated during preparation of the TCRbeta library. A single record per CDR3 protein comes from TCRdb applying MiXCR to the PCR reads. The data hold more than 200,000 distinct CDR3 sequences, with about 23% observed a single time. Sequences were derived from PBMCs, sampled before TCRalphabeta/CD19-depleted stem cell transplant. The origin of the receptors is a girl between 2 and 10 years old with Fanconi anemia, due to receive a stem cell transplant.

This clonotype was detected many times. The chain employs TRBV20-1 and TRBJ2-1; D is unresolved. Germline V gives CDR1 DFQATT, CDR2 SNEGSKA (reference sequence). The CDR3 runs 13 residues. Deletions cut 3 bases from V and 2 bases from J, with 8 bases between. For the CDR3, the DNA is TGCAGTGCTAGCGCTGTCGCCTACAATGAGCAGTTCTTC. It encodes CSASAVAYNEQFF.

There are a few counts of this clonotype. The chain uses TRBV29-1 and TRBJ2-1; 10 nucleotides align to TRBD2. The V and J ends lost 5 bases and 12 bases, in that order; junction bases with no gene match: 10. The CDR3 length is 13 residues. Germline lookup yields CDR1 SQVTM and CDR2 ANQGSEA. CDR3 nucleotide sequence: TGCAGCGTTATAAAAGCGGGGGGGCAGGTGCAGTTCTTC. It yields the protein CSVIKAGGQVQFF.

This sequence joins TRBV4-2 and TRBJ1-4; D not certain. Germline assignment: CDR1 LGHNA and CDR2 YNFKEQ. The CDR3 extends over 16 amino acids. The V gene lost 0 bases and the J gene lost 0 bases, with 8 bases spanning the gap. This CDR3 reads CASSQDKSATNEKLFF. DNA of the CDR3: TGTGCCAGCAGCCAAGATAAGAGTGCAACTAATGAAAAACTGTTTTTT.

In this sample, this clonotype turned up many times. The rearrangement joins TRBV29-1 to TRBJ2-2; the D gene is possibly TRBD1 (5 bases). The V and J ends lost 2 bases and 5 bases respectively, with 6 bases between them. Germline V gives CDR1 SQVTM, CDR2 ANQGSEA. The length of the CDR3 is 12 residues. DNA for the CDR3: TGCAGCGTTGAACAGGGAACCGGGGAGCTGTTTTTT. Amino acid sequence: CSVEQGTGELFF.

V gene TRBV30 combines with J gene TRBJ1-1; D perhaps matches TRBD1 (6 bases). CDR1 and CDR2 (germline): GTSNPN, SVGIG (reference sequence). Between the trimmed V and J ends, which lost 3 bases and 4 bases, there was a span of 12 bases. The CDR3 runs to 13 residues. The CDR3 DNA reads TGTGCCTGGAGGGTTGGAGGGGGCACTGAAGCTTTCTTT. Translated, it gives CAWRVGGGTEAFF.

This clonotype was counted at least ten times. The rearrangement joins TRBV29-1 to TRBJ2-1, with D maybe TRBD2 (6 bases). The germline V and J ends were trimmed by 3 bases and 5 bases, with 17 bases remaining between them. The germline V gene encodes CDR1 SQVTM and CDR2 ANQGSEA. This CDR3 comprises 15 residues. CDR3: CSVDSRLDYNNEQFF. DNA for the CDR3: TGCAGCGTTGATTCCCGACTGGACTACAACAATGAGCAGTTCTTC.

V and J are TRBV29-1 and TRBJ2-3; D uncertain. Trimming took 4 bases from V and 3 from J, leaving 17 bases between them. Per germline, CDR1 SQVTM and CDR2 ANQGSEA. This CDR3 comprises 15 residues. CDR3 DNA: TGCAGCGTTGGTGCTATCCTAGTTTCGACAGATACGCAGTATTTT. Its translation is CSVGAILVSTDTQYF.

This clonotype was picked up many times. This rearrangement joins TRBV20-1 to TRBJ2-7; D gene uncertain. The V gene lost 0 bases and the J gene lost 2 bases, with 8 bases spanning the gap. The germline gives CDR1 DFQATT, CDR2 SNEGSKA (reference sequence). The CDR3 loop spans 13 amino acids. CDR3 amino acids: CSARDGVTYEQYF. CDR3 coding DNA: TGCAGTGCTAGAGATGGGGTTACCTACGAGCAGTACTTC.